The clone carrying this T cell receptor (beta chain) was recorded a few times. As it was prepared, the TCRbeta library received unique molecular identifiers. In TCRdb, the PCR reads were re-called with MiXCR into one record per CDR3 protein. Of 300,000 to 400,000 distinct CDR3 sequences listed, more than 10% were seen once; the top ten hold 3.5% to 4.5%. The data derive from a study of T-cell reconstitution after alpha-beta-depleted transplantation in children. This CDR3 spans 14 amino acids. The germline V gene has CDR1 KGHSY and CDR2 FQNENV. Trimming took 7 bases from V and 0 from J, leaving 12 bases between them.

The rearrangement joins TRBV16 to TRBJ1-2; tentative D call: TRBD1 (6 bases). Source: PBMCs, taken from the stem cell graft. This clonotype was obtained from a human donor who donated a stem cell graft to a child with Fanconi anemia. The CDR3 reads CASTPDSTNYGYTF. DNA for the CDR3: TGTGCCAGCACCCCGGACAGTACTAACTATGGCTACACCTTC.